This record concerns one T cell receptor beta chain sequence. Its antigen is still unknown. The source of the sample is a study of T cell responses to AZD1222 COVID-19 vaccine. General study findings and limits: There were mostly white British donors and more females than males, and clonal diversity was possibly underestimated. Reportedly, close to half of spike-specific TCRs are directed against unmutated variant regions. Spike-spanning, vaccine-associated CD4 TCRs were dominant at 160-218 and 743-854. At baseline, just 6 or 7 AZD1222 recipients tested seropositive.

The table came from immunoSEQ multiplex PCR; TCRdb's copy has only in-frame clones and leaves some out. The sample comprises 120,000 to 150,000 clones, 88% of which are singletons, and about 16% rests with the top ten. The starting material was peripheral blood, obtained on day 0 of AZD1222 vaccination. This clonotype originated in an adult in good health.

The CDR3 DNA is TGTGCCAGCAGCGTGTCCCGCTTAGACAGGGGAGGCACTGAAGCTTTCTTT. It specifies CASSVSRLDRGGTEAFF. The chain is built from TRBV9 and TRBJ1-1; 8 nucleotides align to TRBD1. The CDR3 runs to 17 residues. After removal of 2 bases from V and 4 bases from J, the junction contained 13 bases not matched to a gene. CDR1 SGDLS and CDR2 YYNGEE come from the germline V gene. Looking up the rest from reference TRBV9 and TRBJ1-1 gives the full variable domain: DSGVTQTPKHLITATGQRVTLRCSPRSGDLSVYWYQQSLDQGLQFLIQYYNGEERAKGNILERFSAQQFPDLHSELNLSSLELGDSALYFCASSVSRLDRGGTEAFFGQGTRLTVV.